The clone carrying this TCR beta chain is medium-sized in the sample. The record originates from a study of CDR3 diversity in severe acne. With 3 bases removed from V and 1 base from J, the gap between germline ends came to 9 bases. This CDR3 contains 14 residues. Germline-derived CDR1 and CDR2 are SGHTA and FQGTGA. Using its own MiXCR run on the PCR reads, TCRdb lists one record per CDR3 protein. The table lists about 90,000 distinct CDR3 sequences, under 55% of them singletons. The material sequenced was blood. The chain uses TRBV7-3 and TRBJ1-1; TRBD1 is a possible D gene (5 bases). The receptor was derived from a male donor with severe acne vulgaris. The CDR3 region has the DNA TGTGCCAGCAGCTTCGACAGAAAGAACACTGAAGCTTTCTTT. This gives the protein CASSFDRKNTEAFF.